This T cell receptor beta chain was retrieved from a study of beta chain features in type 1 diabetes. V dropped 2 bases and J dropped 2 bases, with 7 bases sitting between them. The germline V gene encodes CDR1 MNHNS and CDR2 SASEGT. The CDR3 sequence is 13 residues long. Expressed TCRB transcripts got sequenced, as all isolated RNA was reverse transcribed. Data came from immunoSEQ multiplex PCR; TCRdb stores just in-frame clones and leaves some out. This sample yields around 330,000 clones, of which around 10% are seen a single time; 0.015% belongs to the top ten. General study results and limits: Across all four CD4+ subsets, people with type 1 diabetes showed modestly shorter TCRB CDR3s. The influence of HLA type on TCRB rearrangement stayed undetermined.

A remark on this clone: Its target is unknown.

The receptor's source is a woman aged 25 to 45 in good health. The chain has TRBV6-1 and TRBJ2-7; possibly TRBD1 for D (5 bases). Material for sequencing was naive CD4+ T cells from blood. CDR3 amino acids: CASSEMTAYEQYF. CDR3 nucleotide sequence: TGTGCCAGCAGTGAAATGACAGCCTACGAGCAGTACTTC.